This T cell receptor (beta chain) was sequenced during a study of T cell repertoires in cytomegalovirus infection. Points from the study as a whole: Public TCR beta family frequency separated CMV-and-HLA carriers, including in an independent cohort. HLA-C-restricted, CMV-specific TCR beta clonotypes were dominant ex vivo.

The CDR3 has 14 residues. Trimming took off 3 bases at V and 8 bases at J, with 14 bases between the two ends. Germline CDR1 reads LNHDA; CDR2 reads SQIVND (reference sequence). TCRdb re-derived calls from the reads in MiXCR, one entry per CDR3 protein. This sample has some 450,000 distinct CDR3 sequences; roughly a third occur once, and the top ten carry approximately 14%. In the case of this clonotype: The target antigen is unknown.

The gene calls are TRBV19 and TRBJ2-1, with D unresolved. This receptor was taken from a human donor in good health (CMV status not recorded). Some clones in this sample may be carry-over from other donors' samples. The sequencing sample was made of PBMCs. CDR3 sequence: CASSIVGLVDEQFF. The CDR3 nucleotides read TGTGCCAGTAGTATCGTGGGTCTAGTCGATGAGCAGTTCTTC. Full variable domain (remainder filled in from reference TRBV19 and TRBJ2-1): DGGITQSPKYLFRKEGQNVTLSCEQNLNHDAMYWYRQDPGQGLRLIYYSQIVNDFQKGDIAEGYSVSREKKESFPLTVTSAQKNPTAFYLCASSIVGLVDEQFFGPGTRLTVL.